This TCR beta chain was identified during a study of human CD8 memory T cell subsets. Germline V gene data show CDR1 as SGDLS and CDR2 as YYNGEE. CDR3 length: 15 amino acids. UMI-labeled 5' RACE produced the TCR beta libraries. Reprocessing the 5' RACE reads, TCRdb reports a single entry for every CDR3 protein and omits DNA. The sample shows some 10,000 distinct CDR3 sequences, and 20% sits with its ten largest clones. This clonotype is medium-sized by frequency. Designated as TPEX, the CCR7+ PD-1+ TIGIT+ early memory CD8+ T cells showed dysfunctional, exhausted-like traits. V and J are TRBV9 and TRBJ1-1; as DNA is missing, the TRBD1 call by TCRdb cannot be tested. This sequence was found in a human donor in good health. Sequenced sample: CD8+ T cells from PBMCs. CDR3 protein: CASSPGGATGSEAFF.